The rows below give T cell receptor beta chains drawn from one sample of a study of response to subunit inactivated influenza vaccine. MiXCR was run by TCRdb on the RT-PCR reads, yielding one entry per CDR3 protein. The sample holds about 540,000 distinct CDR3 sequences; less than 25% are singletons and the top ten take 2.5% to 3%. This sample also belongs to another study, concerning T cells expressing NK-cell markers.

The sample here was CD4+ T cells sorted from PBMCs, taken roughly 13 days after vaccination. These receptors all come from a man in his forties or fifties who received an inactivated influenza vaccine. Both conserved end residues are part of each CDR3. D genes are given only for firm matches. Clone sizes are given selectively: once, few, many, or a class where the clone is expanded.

cdr3_nt: TGTGCCAGCAGTTACGGACGGCGAAATTCACCCCTCCACTTT; cdr3_aa: CASSYGRRNSPLHF; v_call: TRBV6-5; d_call: NA; clone_size: few; j_call: TRBJ1-6
cdr3_nt: TGCAGTGCCCTAATGACTACTAGCGGAATAACCTACAATGAGCAGTTCTTC; cdr3_aa: CSALMTTSGITYNEQFF; v_call: TRBV20-1; d_call: TRBD2; clone_size: few; j_call: TRBJ2-1
cdr3_nt: TGTGCCAGCAGCTTAGACACGGGGGGGCCTCGCACAGATACGCAGTATTTT; cdr3_aa: CASSLDTGGPRTDTQYF; v_call: TRBV11-2; d_call: TRBD2; clone_size: few; j_call: TRBJ2-3
cdr3_nt: TGTGCCATCCGCTTGGGACAGGGGGGATCGGAGACGCTCTTC; cdr3_aa: CAIRLGQGGSETLF; v_call: TRBV6-2/TRBV6-3; d_call: TRBD1; clone_size: many; j_call: TRBJ2-1
cdr3_nt: TGTGCCAGCAGATCGGACAGGAGGAATGAAAAACTGTTTTTT; cdr3_aa: CASRSDRRNEKLFF; v_call: TRBV2; d_call: TRBD1; clone_size: NA; j_call: TRBJ1-4
cdr3_nt: TGTGCCAGCAGTCCGACAGGGCCTCGGGCCCAGTACTTC; cdr3_aa: CASSPTGPRAQYF; v_call: TRBV12-3/TRBV12-4; d_call: TRBD1; clone_size: few; j_call: TRBJ2-5
cdr3_nt: TGTGCCAGCAGTTACGGAGTCGGGAGACCTAGATCCTCCTACAATGAGCAGTTCTTC; cdr3_aa: CASSYGVGRPRSSYNEQFF; v_call: TRBV6-2/TRBV6-3; d_call: NA; clone_size: NA; j_call: TRBJ2-1
cdr3_nt: TGTGCCAGCGGATACACAGATACGCAGTATTTT; cdr3_aa: CASGYTDTQYF; v_call: TRBV11-2; d_call: NA; clone_size: once; j_call: TRBJ2-3
cdr3_nt: TGTGCCAGCAGACTGGGACAGGTCTACGAGCAGTACTTC; cdr3_aa: CASRLGQVYEQYF; v_call: TRBV6-1; d_call: TRBD1; clone_size: few; j_call: TRBJ2-7
cdr3_nt: TGTGCCAGCAGCTTAGTCTCGTACCAAGAGACCCAGTACTTC; cdr3_aa: CASSLVSYQETQYF; v_call: TRBV7-2; d_call: NA; clone_size: few; j_call: TRBJ2-5
cdr3_nt: TGCAGCGTTGAAGACCCCCTCCGGGACAGGGGGCTCCAATTCTATACGCAGTATTTT; cdr3_aa: CSVEDPLRDRGLQFYTQYF; v_call: TRBV29-1; d_call: TRBD1; clone_size: NA; j_call: TRBJ2-3
cdr3_nt: TGCAGTGCTAGTCAGGGCGCTGAAGCTTTCTTT; cdr3_aa: CSASQGAEAFF; v_call: TRBV20-1; d_call: NA; clone_size: many; j_call: TRBJ1-1
cdr3_nt: TGTGCCAGCATCCAGGGAGGGGACTATGGCTACACCTTC; cdr3_aa: CASIQGGDYGYTF; v_call: TRBV2; d_call: NA; clone_size: NA; j_call: TRBJ1-2
cdr3_nt: TGTGCCAGCAGCGAAGGGTCGTTCACTGAAGCTTTCTTT; cdr3_aa: CASSEGSFTEAFF; v_call: TRBV5-5; d_call: NA; clone_size: NA; j_call: TRBJ1-1
cdr3_nt: TGTGCCAGCAGTTTAATGACTAGCACAGATACGCAGTATTTT; cdr3_aa: CASSLMTSTDTQYF; v_call: TRBV12-3/TRBV12-4; d_call: NA; clone_size: NA; j_call: TRBJ2-3
cdr3_nt: TGTGCCAGCGGCAAACAGGGGGCTGGCAATCAGCCCCAGCATTTT; cdr3_aa: CASGKQGAGNQPQHF; v_call: TRBV7-8; d_call: TRBD1; clone_size: NA; j_call: TRBJ1-5
cdr3_nt: TGTGCCAGCAGCTTAGGTTTAGGACAGGGGGACGAGCAGTACTTC; cdr3_aa: CASSLGLGQGDEQYF; v_call: TRBV7-9; d_call: TRBD1; clone_size: NA; j_call: TRBJ2-7
cdr3_nt: TGTGCCACCAAATCGGTTAGGCACACGGAGCAGTACTTC; cdr3_aa: CATKSVRHTEQYF; v_call: TRBV19; d_call: NA; clone_size: NA; j_call: TRBJ2-7
cdr3_nt: TGTGCCAGTAGTGCTAGCGGGAGACTAACCTACGAGCAGTACTTC; cdr3_aa: CASSASGRLTYEQYF; v_call: TRBV19; d_call: TRBD2; clone_size: NA; j_call: TRBJ2-7
cdr3_nt: TGTGCCAGCAGCTTAGAAGACCAGCGGCGAATGAACACTGAAGCTTTCTTT; cdr3_aa: CASSLEDQRRMNTEAFF; v_call: TRBV11-3; d_call: NA; clone_size: few; j_call: TRBJ1-1
cdr3_nt: TGTGCCAGCAGTTATGACAGGGGTCCCTACGAGCAGTACTTC; cdr3_aa: CASSYDRGPYEQYF; v_call: TRBV6-5; d_call: TRBD1; clone_size: NA; j_call: TRBJ2-7
cdr3_nt: TGCGCCAGCAGCTTTCGGGGGGGCTCCTACGAGCAGTACTTC; cdr3_aa: CASSFRGGSYEQYF; v_call: TRBV5-1; d_call: TRBD2; clone_size: NA; j_call: TRBJ2-7
cdr3_nt: TGTGCCATCTTTAGCATCGCTGGAAACACCATATATTTT; cdr3_aa: CAIFSIAGNTIYF; v_call: TRBV10-3; d_call: NA; clone_size: NA; j_call: TRBJ1-3